A selection of T cell receptor beta chains follows, all from one sample in a study of shared clonotypes between healthy human individuals. Libraries were prepared by immunoSEQ multiplex PCR; TCRdb keeps only in-frame clonotypes and omits some of them. The sample holds about 1.1 million clones; roughly 80% are singletons and the top ten take 0.89%. Material: memory CD4+ T cells from PBMCs. The origin of the receptors is a man between 18 and 35 years old in good health. Some clones in this sample may be carry-over from other donors' samples. CDR3s include the opening cysteine and the closing phenylalanine or tryptophan. The D gene is left open where the match is weak. Size tells how often a clone was seen (once, few, many) or the class of an expanded clone, and some rows leave it out.

cdr3_aa: CASSLVPWVKGATDTQYF
cdr3_nt: TGTGCCAGCAGCTTAGTACCCTGGGTGAAGGGGGCAACAGATACGCAGTATTTT
v_call: TRBV11-2
j_call: TRBJ2-3
clone_size: -
d_call: TRBD1

cdr3_aa: CASSLGLDREYF
cdr3_nt: TGTGCCAGCAGCTTGGGGCTGGATAGGGAGTACTTC
v_call: TRBV7-8
j_call: TRBJ2-7
clone_size: many
d_call: -

cdr3_aa: CATLHDRVGELFF
cdr3_nt: TGTGCCACACTACACGACAGGGTCGGGGAGCTGTTTTTT
v_call: TRBV5-4
j_call: TRBJ2-2
clone_size: -
d_call: TRBD1

cdr3_aa: CASSYSNSGQPQHF
cdr3_nt: TGTGCCAGCAGTTACTCGAACAGTGGGCAGCCCCAGCATTTT
v_call: TRBV6-6
j_call: TRBJ1-5
clone_size: few
d_call: -

cdr3_aa: CASSFSSRNNEQFF
cdr3_nt: TGTGCCAGCAGCTTCTCCAGCCGTAACAATGAGCAGTTCTTC
v_call: TRBV5-4
j_call: TRBJ2-1
clone_size: -
d_call: -

cdr3_aa: CAWKKGDRENRELFF
cdr3_nt: TGTGCCTGGAAAAAGGGGGACAGGGAGAATCGGGAGCTGTTTTTT
v_call: TRBV30
j_call: TRBJ2-2
clone_size: -
d_call: TRBD1

cdr3_aa: CASSPAGGSRNEQFF
cdr3_nt: TGTGCCAGCTCACCGGCTGGGGGGTCCAGGAATGAGCAGTTCTTC
v_call: TRBV18
j_call: TRBJ2-1
clone_size: -
d_call: -

cdr3_aa: CASSKQGNGGNTIYF
cdr3_nt: TGTGCCAGCAGCAAACAGGGGAATGGAGGAAACACCATATATTTT
v_call: TRBV9
j_call: TRBJ1-3
clone_size: few
d_call: TRBD1

cdr3_aa: CASSDPRTSGKYTDTQYF
cdr3_nt: TGTGCCAGCAGTGATCCCCGGACTAGCGGGAAGTACACAGATACGCAGTATTTT
v_call: TRBV28
j_call: TRBJ2-3
clone_size: -
d_call: TRBD2

cdr3_aa: CASSSVGTYGYTF
cdr3_nt: TGTGCCAGCAGCTCCGTAGGGACCTATGGCTACACCTTC
v_call: TRBV5-4
j_call: TRBJ1-2
clone_size: -
d_call: -

cdr3_aa: CASRRAVNTGELFF
cdr3_nt: TGTGCCAGTAGGAGGGCAGTTAACACCGGGGAGCTGTTTTTT
v_call: TRBV19
j_call: TRBJ2-2
clone_size: -
d_call: -

cdr3_aa: CASSQQTGGSYNEQFF
cdr3_nt: TGCGCCAGCAGCCAACAGACAGGGGGATCCTACAATGAGCAGTTCTTC
v_call: TRBV4-3
j_call: TRBJ2-1
clone_size: -
d_call: TRBD1

cdr3_aa: CASATGGSYNEQFF
cdr3_nt: TGTGCCAGCGCCACAGGGGGGTCCTACAATGAGCAGTTCTTC
v_call: TRBV25-1
j_call: TRBJ2-1
clone_size: -
d_call: TRBD1

cdr3_aa: CASSDGGIPSYEQYF
cdr3_nt: TGTGCCAGCAGCGACGGAGGGATCCCCTCCTACGAGCAGTACTTC
v_call: TRBV27
j_call: TRBJ2-7
clone_size: -
d_call: -

cdr3_aa: CAWTIEAVYSNQPQHF
cdr3_nt: TGTGCCTGGACTATCGAGGCAGTTTATAGCAATCAGCCCCAGCATTTT
v_call: TRBV30
j_call: TRBJ1-5
clone_size: -
d_call: -

cdr3_aa: CASSPGSNYGYTF
cdr3_nt: TGTGCCAGCTCTCCAGGGAGTAACTATGGCTACACCTTC
v_call: TRBV18
j_call: TRBJ1-2
clone_size: -
d_call: -

cdr3_aa: CAWSAGGGGYTF
cdr3_nt: TGTGCCTGGAGTGCGGGAGGAGGTGGCTACACCTTC
v_call: TRBV30
j_call: TRBJ1-2
clone_size: few
d_call: -

cdr3_aa: CASSSLGELTHGYTF
cdr3_nt: TGTGCCAGCAGTAGCCTAGGGGAGTTGACGCATGGCTACACCTTC
v_call: TRBV28
j_call: TRBJ1-2
clone_size: -
d_call: -

cdr3_aa: CASSAPGQGNGYTF
cdr3_nt: TGTGCCAGCAGCGCACCGGGACAGGGGAACGGCTACACCTTC
v_call: TRBV7-6
j_call: TRBJ1-2
clone_size: -
d_call: TRBD1

cdr3_aa: CASSPRDRGDNEQFF
cdr3_nt: TGCGCCAGCAGCCCCCGGGACAGGGGGGACAATGAGCAGTTCTTC
v_call: TRBV5-1
j_call: TRBJ2-1
clone_size: -
d_call: TRBD1

cdr3_aa: CASSLEWDGIYEQYF
cdr3_nt: TGTGCCAGCAGCTTAGAGTGGGACGGCATATACGAGCAGTACTTC
v_call: TRBV7-8
j_call: TRBJ2-7
clone_size: -
d_call: -

cdr3_aa: CASSLMTGTPTGELFF
cdr3_nt: TGCGCCAGCAGCTTAATGACAGGGACGCCTACCGGGGAGCTGTTTTTT
v_call: TRBV5-1
j_call: TRBJ2-2
clone_size: -
d_call: TRBD1

cdr3_aa: CASRPSGSLSDTQYF
cdr3_nt: TGTGCCAGCCGACCTAGCGGGAGCTTATCAGATACGCAGTATTTT
v_call: TRBV7-3
j_call: TRBJ2-3
clone_size: -
d_call: TRBD2

cdr3_aa: CASSPGTSGRAEETQYF
cdr3_nt: TGCGCCAGCAGCCCGGGGACTAGCGGGAGGGCCGAAGAGACCCAGTACTTC
v_call: TRBV5-1
j_call: TRBJ2-5
clone_size: -
d_call: TRBD2

cdr3_aa: CASLARGRLYTEAFF
cdr3_nt: TGTGCCAGCCTTGCTAGGGGGCGCCTCTACACTGAAGCTTTCTTT
v_call: TRBV27
j_call: TRBJ1-1
clone_size: -
d_call: TRBD1

cdr3_aa: CASSLQAEQETQYF
cdr3_nt: TGTGCCAGCAGCCTTCAAGCGGAACAAGAGACCCAGTACTTC
v_call: TRBV4-2
j_call: TRBJ2-5
clone_size: once
d_call: -

cdr3_aa: CASSLGRVPTEAFF
cdr3_nt: TGTGCCAGCAGCTTGGGGAGGGTACCGACTGAAGCTTTCTTT
v_call: TRBV5-4
j_call: TRBJ1-1
clone_size: -
d_call: -

cdr3_aa: CASSLAGGGSGYTF
cdr3_nt: TGTGCCAGCAGCTTGGCTGGGGGGGGGAGCGGCTACACCTTC
v_call: TRBV5-4
j_call: TRBJ1-2
clone_size: -
d_call: -

cdr3_aa: CASSQVAGANTGELFF
cdr3_nt: TGCGCCAGCAGCCAAGTAGCGGGGGCGAACACCGGGGAGCTGTTTTTT
v_call: TRBV4-1
j_call: TRBJ2-2
clone_size: -
d_call: TRBD2

cdr3_aa: CATSMRTGYKSQHF
cdr3_nt: TGTGCCACCAGCATGAGGACAGGGTATAAGTCCCAGCATTTT
v_call: TRBV15
j_call: TRBJ1-5
clone_size: -
d_call: TRBD1

cdr3_aa: CASSANRFSYQPQHF
cdr3_nt: TGTGCCAGCAGTGCTAACAGGTTCTCCTATCAGCCCCAGCATTTT
v_call: TRBV2
j_call: TRBJ1-5
clone_size: few
d_call: -

cdr3_aa: CSVGTSGRTDTQYF
cdr3_nt: TGCAGCGTTGGGACTAGCGGGAGGACGGATACGCAGTATTTT
v_call: TRBV29-1
j_call: TRBJ2-3
clone_size: -
d_call: TRBD2

cdr3_aa: CASSFSGRGYTF
cdr3_nt: TGTGCCAGCAGCTTTTCCGGGAGGGGCTACACCTTC
v_call: TRBV7-2
j_call: TRBJ1-2
clone_size: -
d_call: -

cdr3_aa: CASKGPVRQGAGNTIYF
cdr3_nt: TGTGCCAGCAAAGGGCCGGTCCGACAGGGAGCAGGAAACACCATATATTTT
v_call: TRBV2
j_call: TRBJ1-3
clone_size: -
d_call: TRBD1

cdr3_aa: CASSLGASTDTQYF
cdr3_nt: TGTGCCAGCAGCTTAGGGGCTAGCACAGATACGCAGTATTTT
v_call: TRBV7-9
j_call: TRBJ2-3
clone_size: -
d_call: -

cdr3_aa: CASSLASQNEQFF
cdr3_nt: TGTGCCAGCAGCTTAGCTAGTCAAAATGAGCAGTTCTTC
v_call: TRBV7-2
j_call: TRBJ2-1
clone_size: -
d_call: -

cdr3_aa: CASSKASGRGNEQYF
cdr3_nt: TGTGCCAGCAGTAAGGCTAGCGGGAGAGGGAACGAGCAGTACTTC
v_call: TRBV6-6
j_call: TRBJ2-7
clone_size: -
d_call: TRBD2

cdr3_aa: CASRRTGTYGYTF
cdr3_nt: TGTGCCAGCAGAAGAACAGGGACGTATGGCTACACCTTC
v_call: TRBV6-5
j_call: TRBJ1-2
clone_size: -
d_call: -

cdr3_aa: CASSPAANTGELFF
cdr3_nt: TGTGCCAGCAGCCCAGCGGCGAACACCGGGGAGCTGTTTTTT
v_call: TRBV7-7
j_call: TRBJ2-2
clone_size: -
d_call: -

cdr3_aa: CASSNTERENDNEQFF
cdr3_nt: TGTGCCAGCAGCAACACGGAGCGGGAGAATGACAATGAGCAGTTCTTC
v_call: TRBV21-1
j_call: TRBJ2-1
clone_size: -
d_call: -

cdr3_aa: CASSLGLAHADTQYF
cdr3_nt: TGCGCCAGCAGCTTGGGACTAGCCCACGCAGATACGCAGTATTTT
v_call: TRBV5-1
j_call: TRBJ2-3
clone_size: -
d_call: TRBD2